A single sample is the source of the 16 T cell receptor beta chains below, sequenced in a study of shared clonotypes between healthy human individuals. TCRdb keeps only in-frame clones here, not all; method: immunoSEQ multiplex PCR. Counted here are some 1.5 million clones, approximately 98% occurring once; the ten biggest clones make up roughly 0.45%. The sequenced sample was naive CD4+ T cells sorted from blood. Sample subset: CD45RA+ positively selected. The receptor set was obtained from a man younger than 40 in good health.

This chain links TRBV13 with TRBJ2-5; 10 bases align to TRBD2. CDR3 length equals 11 residues. Per the germline V gene, CDR1 is PRHDT and CDR2 is FYEKMQ (reference sequence). The V segment lost 8 bases and the J segment 10 bases; nucleotides outside the gene matches: 4. The CDR3 nucleotides are TGTGCCAGCCGAAGCGGGAGGGACCAGTACTTC. It specifies CASRSGRDQYF.

The chain has TRBV27 and TRBJ2-5, with D tentatively TRBD2 (6 bases). This CDR3 has 17 amino acids. Trimming took 3 bases from V and 5 from J, leaving 22 bases between them. CDR1 and CDR2 from the germline V gene are MNHEY and SMNVEV (reference sequence). The DNA for the CDR3 is TGTGCCAGCAGTTTTACCCCCCGTAGCGGAGTCGGGGAGACCCAGTACTTC. It specifies CASSFTPRSGVGETQYF.

The rearrangement joins TRBV4-1 to TRBJ2-2, with TRBD2 identical over 15 bases. Per germline, CDR1 MGHRA and CDR2 YSYEKL. The CDR3 loop spans 19 amino acids. V was clipped by 4 bases and J by 5 bases; unmatched bases: 11. This CDR3 reads CASSPSKGLAGGRTGELFF. The CDR3, as DNA: TGCGCCAGCAGCCCATCAAAGGGACTAGCGGGAGGTCGAACCGGGGAGCTGTTTTTT.

This rearrangement joins TRBV2 to TRBJ2-7; D possibly corresponds to TRBD1 (6 bases). Trimming removed 0 bases from V and 3 bases from J, with 15 bases in between. The CDR3 covers 16 residues. CDR1 SNHLY and CDR2 FYNNEI come from the germline V gene. This chain's CDR3 is CASSEARTVYNYEQYF. The CDR3 DNA reads TGTGCCAGCAGTGAAGCCAGGACAGTATACAACTACGAGCAGTACTTC.

The chain is built from TRBV18 and TRBJ1-1, with TRBD1 matching 9 bases. CDR3 length: 19 amino acids. Germline assignment: CDR1 KGHSH and CDR2 LQKENI. The V gene end was trimmed by 1 base and the J gene end by 5 bases; junction bases not matched to a gene: 17. The CDR3 is CASSPLVIGGGQGGTEAFF. The DNA for the CDR3 is TGTGCCAGCTCACCACTGGTGATCGGAGGGGGACAGGGCGGGACTGAAGCTTTCTTT.

The rearrangement links TRBV18 to TRBJ2-3, with TRBD2 matching 12 bases. Germline V gene sequence: CDR1 KGHSH, CDR2 LQKENI. The CDR3 sequence is 17 residues long. The junction had 5 bases not matched to a gene; V was cut back by 0 bases and J by 4 bases. CDR3 region: CASSPPGLAGGADTQYF. The CDR3 DNA reads as TGTGCCAGCTCACCACCGGGGCTAGCGGGAGGGGCAGATACGCAGTATTTT.

This clone has more than one count but fewer than ten. This sample includes further DNA sequences coding for the same CDR3. The rearrangement uses TRBV18 and TRBJ2-1; TRBD2 aligns across 13 bases. The CDR3 length is 15 residues. Germline V gives CDR1 KGHSH, CDR2 LQKENI. The ends lost 3 bases at V and 4 bases at J; junction bases unmatched: 0. The CDR3 DNA sequence: TGTGCCAGCTCACCGGGACTAGCGGGGTACAATGAGCAGTTCTTC. Its translation: CASSPGLAGYNEQFF.

The J gene is TRBJ2-1, the V gene TRBV5-1, with TRBD1 as a possible D gene (6 bases). Trimming cost V 2 bases and J 4 bases, with 13 bases left between them. The germline gives CDR1 SGHRS, CDR2 YFSETQ. This CDR3 has 15 amino acids. This chain's CDR3 is CASSFWGLDYNEQFF. Here the CDR3 DNA reads TGCGCCAGCAGCTTCTGGGGGCTGGATTACAATGAGCAGTTCTTC.

This chain connects TRBV5-4 to TRBJ2-5; 7 bases line up with TRBD1. In germline, CDR1 is SGHNT, CDR2 YYREEE (reference sequence). The length of the CDR3 is 16 residues. V lost 4 bases to trimming and J lost 5 bases; unmatched junction nucleotides: 14. CDR3 nucleotides: TGTGCCAGCAGCCACGGCCCCGAGACAGGGATGGAGACCCAGTACTTC. Protein: CASSHGPETGMETQYF.

This chain joins TRBV28 and TRBJ2-7; TRBD1 aligns across 7 bases. Germline trimming cut 3 bases from V and 6 bases from J; bases unmatched to any gene: 8. Germline lookup yields CDR1 MDHEN and CDR2 SYDVKM. This CDR3 region has 14 residues. For the CDR3, the DNA is TGTGCCAGCAGTTTCCCGGACAGGTGGGGCGAGCAGTACTTC. Amino acids: CASSFPDRWGEQYF.

Details on this clone: This CDR3 is also generated by other DNA sequences in the sample. This chain uses TRBV18 with TRBJ2-5; the D is unclear. The CDR3 has 13 amino acids. Per the germline V gene, CDR1 is KGHSH and CDR2 is LQKENI. V was clipped by 0 bases and J by 5 bases, with 7 bases between them. CDR3 region: CASSPPGGETQYF. The CDR3 DNA reads TGTGCCAGCTCACCACCGGGTGGCGAGACCCAGTACTTC.

The chain has TRBV4-1 and TRBJ2-7, with a tentative D call TRBD1 (6 bases). With 0 bases removed from V and 7 bases from J, the gap between germline ends came to 19 bases. In germline, CDR1 is MGHRA, CDR2 YSYEKL. This CDR3 has 16 residues. The CDR3 DNA sequence: TGCGCCAGCAGCCAAGACCGGGACACGAGTCTTGGGGAGCAGTACTTC. Translating gives CASSQDRDTSLGEQYF.

The CDR3 DNA follows: TGTGCCAGCAGCCGAGGACAGGGGTCGGGGACCCAGTACTTC. It codes for CASSRGQGSGTQYF. The chain combines TRBV6-6 with TRBJ2-5; 9 bases agree with TRBD1. The germline gives CDR1 MNHNY, CDR2 SVGAGI (reference sequence). There are 14 residues in the CDR3. J was trimmed by 7 bases and V by 6 bases; bases with no gene match: 9.

This chain uses TRBV27 with TRBJ1-2; D is ambiguous. The V gene's germline CDR1 is MNHEY and CDR2 SMNVEV (reference sequence). V shed 2 bases and J shed 5 bases, with 12 bases lying between them. This CDR3 comprises 14 residues. CDR3 sequence reads: CASSLRASLYGYTF. The DNA for the CDR3 is TGTGCCAGCAGTTTACGGGCCTCCCTATATGGCTACACCTTC.

The DNA for the CDR3 is TGCGCCAGCAGCAACCAGGGAACCTACGAGCAGTACTTC. This gives the protein CASSNQGTYEQYF. The chain joins TRBV5-1 to TRBJ2-7, with D possibly matching TRBD1 (5 bases). Trimming left V 4 bases short and J 2 bases short, with 10 bases between. The CDR3 consists of 13 residues. Looked up from germline, CDR1 is SGHRS and CDR2 is YFSETQ.

The chain employs TRBV5-4 and TRBJ2-2, with TRBD2 matching 8 bases. Germline V gives CDR1 SGHNT, CDR2 YYREEE (reference sequence). The CDR3 length is 16 residues. The J segment lost 2 bases and the V segment lost 2 bases, leaving 5 bases of the junction unmatched. The CDR3 coding sequence is TGTGCCAGCAGCTTATTAGCGGGACGAAACACCGGGGAGCTGTTTTTT. This codes for CASSLLAGRNTGELFF.